The source of this T cell receptor (beta chain) is a study of type 1 and type 2 diabetes patients. This clonotype was counted once. Amplification started from genomic DNA. A primer set of 30 forward and 13 reverse primers amplified the CDR3. TCRdb used MiXCR to reprocess the multiplex PCR reads, holding one entry per CDR3 protein. The profile shows 250,000 or so distinct CDR3 sequences, roughly 48% of them singletons. The clonotype was recovered from a man aged 18 to 30 with type 2 diabetes. What was sequenced was peripheral blood mononuclear cells (PBMCs).

CDR3: CATSSPGTGIYGYTF. In DNA form, the CDR3 reads TGTGCCACCAGCAGTCCCGGGACAGGGATCTATGGCTACACCTTC. V and J are TRBV15 and TRBJ1-2, with 9 bases aligning to TRBD1. The germline CDR1 and CDR2 sequences are LNHNV and YYDKDF (reference sequence). J was trimmed by 4 bases and V by 3 bases; bases with no gene match: 6. The CDR3 has 15 amino acids.